This T cell receptor beta chain was documented in a study of blood T cell repertoires in COVID-19. Looking at the study overall: Sources were T cells, B-cell-depleted T cells, or PBMCs; the material itself was cDNA or gDNA.

The V and J ends lost 2 bases and 7 bases respectively, with 18 bases between them. The CDR3 runs 14 residues. CDR1 is GTSNPN and CDR2 is SVGIG in the germline V gene (reference sequence). Original handling: Using reference gene primer amplification, nucleated cell counts were estimated. Generated by immunoSEQ multiplex PCR, the TCRdb table keeps only in-frame clones and is missing some. V, J and clone size reflect that table, while D and trimming were determined from the DNA. Of approximately 300,000 clones in the sample, around 83% were seen once. This chain links TRBV30 with TRBJ2-7; tentative D call: TRBD2 (7 bases). The receptor was derived from a woman aged 45 to 65 with acute or convalescent COVID-19. The material sequenced was peripheral blood. The CDR3 nucleotides are TGTGCCTGGAGTAAGTCGGCGGGGGCCCAGGAGCAGTACTTC. Translating gives CAWSKSAGAQEQYF. Full variable domain (remainder filled in from reference TRBV30 and TRBJ2-7): SQTIHQWPATLVQPVGSPLSLECTVEGTSNPNLYWYRQAAGRGLQLLFYSVGIGQISSEVPQNLSASRPQDRQFILSSKKLLLSDSGFYLCAWSKSAGAQEQYFGPGTRLTVT.